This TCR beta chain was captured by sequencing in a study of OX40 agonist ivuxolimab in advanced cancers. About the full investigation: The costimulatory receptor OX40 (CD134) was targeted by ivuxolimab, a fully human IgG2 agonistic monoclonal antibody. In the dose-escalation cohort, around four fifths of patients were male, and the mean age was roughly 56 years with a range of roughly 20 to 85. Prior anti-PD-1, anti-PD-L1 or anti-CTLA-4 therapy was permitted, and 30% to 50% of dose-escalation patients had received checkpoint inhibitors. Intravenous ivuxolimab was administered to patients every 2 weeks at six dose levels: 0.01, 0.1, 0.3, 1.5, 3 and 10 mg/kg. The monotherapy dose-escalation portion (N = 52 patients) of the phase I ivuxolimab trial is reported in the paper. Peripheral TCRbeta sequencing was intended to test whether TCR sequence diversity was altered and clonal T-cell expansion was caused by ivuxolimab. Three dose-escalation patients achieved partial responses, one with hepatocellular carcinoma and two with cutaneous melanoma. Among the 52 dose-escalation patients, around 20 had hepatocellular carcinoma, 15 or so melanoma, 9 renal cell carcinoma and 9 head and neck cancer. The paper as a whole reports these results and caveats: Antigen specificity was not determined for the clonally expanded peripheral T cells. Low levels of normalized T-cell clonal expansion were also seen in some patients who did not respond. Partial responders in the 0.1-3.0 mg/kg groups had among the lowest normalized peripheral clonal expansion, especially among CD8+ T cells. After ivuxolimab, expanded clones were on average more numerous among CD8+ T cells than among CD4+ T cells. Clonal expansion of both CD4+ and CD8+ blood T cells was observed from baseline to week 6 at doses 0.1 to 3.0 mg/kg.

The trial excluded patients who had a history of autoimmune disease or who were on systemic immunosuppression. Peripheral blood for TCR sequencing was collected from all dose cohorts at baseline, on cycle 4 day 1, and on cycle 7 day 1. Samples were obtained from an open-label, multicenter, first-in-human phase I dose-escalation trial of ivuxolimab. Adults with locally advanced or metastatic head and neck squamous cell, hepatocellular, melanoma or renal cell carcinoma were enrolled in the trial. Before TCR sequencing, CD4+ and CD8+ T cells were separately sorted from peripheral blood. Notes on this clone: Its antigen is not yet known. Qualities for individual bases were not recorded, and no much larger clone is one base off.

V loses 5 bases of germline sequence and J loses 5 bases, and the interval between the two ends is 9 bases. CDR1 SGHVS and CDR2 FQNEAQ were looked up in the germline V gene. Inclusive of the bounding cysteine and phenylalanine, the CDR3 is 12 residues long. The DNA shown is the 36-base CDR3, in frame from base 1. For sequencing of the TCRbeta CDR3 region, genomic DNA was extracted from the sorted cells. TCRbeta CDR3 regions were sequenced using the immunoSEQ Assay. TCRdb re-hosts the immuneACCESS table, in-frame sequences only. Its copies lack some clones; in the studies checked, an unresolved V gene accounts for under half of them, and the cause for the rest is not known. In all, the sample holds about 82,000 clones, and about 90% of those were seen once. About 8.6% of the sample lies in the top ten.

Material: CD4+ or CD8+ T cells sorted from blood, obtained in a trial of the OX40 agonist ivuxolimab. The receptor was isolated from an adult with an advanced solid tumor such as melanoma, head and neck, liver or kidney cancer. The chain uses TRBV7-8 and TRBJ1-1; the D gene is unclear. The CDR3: CASSQVGTEAFF. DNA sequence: TGTGCCAGCAGCCAAGTCGGAACTGAAGCTTTCTTT.